Listed here are 13 T cell receptor beta chains from one sample, sequenced in a study of control samples from healthy donors and cancer patients. Sequencing was performed with immunoSEQ multiplex PCR; in TCRdb, only in-frame clones are kept and a portion is missing. The sample has tens of thousands of clones, about 87% seen once; the top ten hold 1.5% to 2%. The sequenced sample consisted of PBMCs. The origin of the receptors is a woman aged 40 to 50 with lung cancer.

This clone was recorded once. The rearrangement uses TRBV18 and TRBJ2-1, with 11 bases matching TRBD2. This CDR3 spans 16 amino acids. CDR1 and CDR2 (germline): KGHSH, LQKENI. Losses at the gene ends were 3 bases for V and 8 bases for J; bases not matched to a gene: 9. The CDR3 sequence is CASSPLAGGQVDEQFF. The CDR3, as DNA: TGTGCCAGCTCACCTTTAGCGGGGGGGCAGGTCGATGAGCAGTTCTTC.

The chain joins TRBV7-2 to TRBJ1-2; D possibly corresponds to TRBD1 (5 bases). Trimming took off 1 base at V and 2 bases at J, with 20 bases between the two ends. The CDR3 is 18 residues long. Germline V gene data show CDR1 as SGHTA and CDR2 as FQGNSA. CDR3 sequence reads: CASSLGGGWPGANYGYTF. The CDR3 nucleotides are TGTGCCAGCAGCTTAGGGGGGGGATGGCCTGGGGCAAACTATGGCTACACCTTC.

The chain couples TRBV4-1 to TRBJ1-1; weak D call: TRBD1 (6 bases). Per the germline V gene, CDR1 is MGHRA and CDR2 is YSYEKL. The CDR3 consists of 15 residues. Deletions cut 0 bases from V and 5 bases from J, with 13 bases between. CDR3 DNA sequence: TGCGCCAGCAGCCAAGACAGGGGAAGAAGTACTGAAGCTTTCTTT. Amino acids: CASSQDRGRSTEAFF.

This clone was recorded only once. J is TRBJ1-6 and V is TRBV27; D remains unclear. In germline, CDR1 is MNHEY, CDR2 SMNVEV (reference sequence). This CDR3 region has 17 residues. V shed 2 bases and J shed 0 bases, with 11 bases lying between them. In nucleotides, the CDR3 is TGTGCCAGCAGTTTAGGGCTAAGGAGCTCCTATAATTCACCCCTCCACTTT. This codes for CASSLGLRSSYNSPLHF.

The chain links TRBV6-1 to TRBJ1-5; the D gene is possibly TRBD1 (5 bases). The CDR3 totals 16 residues. V lost 2 bases and J 4 bases, leaving 15 bases between the germline ends. Germline V gene data show CDR1 as MNHNS and CDR2 as SASEGT. Written as DNA, the CDR3 is TGTGCCAGCAGTGAATCCTCCCGGGGACCAAATCAGCCCCAGCATTTT. Residues: CASSESSRGPNQPQHF.

The chain joins TRBV19 to TRBJ1-2; D may be TRBD1 (6 bases). Germline-derived CDR1 and CDR2 are LNHDA and SQIVND (reference sequence). V lost 6 bases, J lost 4 bases, and 9 bases lay in between. The CDR3 has 12 amino acids. The CDR3 nucleotides are TGTGCCAGTAGGGACAGCCTCTATGGCTACACCTTC. Translating it yields CASRDSLYGYTF.

The chain combines TRBV10-3 with TRBJ2-7, with a weak D call TRBD1 (7 bases). This CDR3 comprises 16 residues. Germline V gene data show CDR1 as ENHRY and CDR2 as SYGVKD. The V gene lost 7 bases and the J gene lost 3 bases, with 22 bases spanning the gap. The CDR3 coding sequence is TGTGCCATCACCCCAGGAGGGGGCAGGGCCATCTACGAGCAGTACTTC. It specifies CAITPGGGRAIYEQYF.

The chain has TRBV24-1 and TRBJ2-3, with 11 bases aligning to TRBD2. V was clipped by 3 bases and J by 2 bases; unmatched bases: 3. The CDR3 extends over 16 amino acids. CDR1 and CDR2 from the germline V gene are KGHDR and SFDVKD. CDR3 bases: TGTGCCACCAGTGATCTAGCGGGGGGTTTCACAGATACGCAGTATTTT. This translates into CATSDLAGGFTDTQYF.

This clone was counted only a few times. The rearrangement joins TRBV27 to TRBJ2-1; maybe TRBD1 (6 bases). The germline gives CDR1 MNHEY, CDR2 SMNVEV (reference sequence). This CDR3 comprises 14 residues. V lost 4 bases, J lost 8 bases, and 15 bases lay in between. The CDR3: CASSYPGHADEQFF. CDR3 nucleotide sequence: TGTGCCAGCAGTTATCCGGGACACGCGGATGAGCAGTTCTTC.

The chain joins TRBV9 to TRBJ2-1; 9 bases fit TRBD2. The germline gives CDR1 SGDLS, CDR2 YYNGEE. This CDR3 has 16 residues. The ends lost 0 bases at V and 4 bases at J; junction bases unmatched: 5. CDR3 DNA sequence: TGTGCCAGCAGCGTAGTGGGTAGCGGGGGATACAATGAGCAGTTCTTC. Its protein product is CASSVVGSGGYNEQFF.

V gene TRBV6-2 or TRBV6-3 combines with J gene TRBJ2-7, with TRBD1 identical over 10 bases. With 2 bases clipped from V and 3 bases from J, the junction kept 1 base outside the gene matches. This CDR3 comprises 14 residues. Germline V gene sequence: CDR1 MNHEY, CDR2 SVGEGT. CDR3 residues: CASSYRTGGYEQYF. CDR3 nucleotides: TGTGCCAGCAGTTACCGGACAGGGGGCTACGAGCAGTACTTC.

The V call is TRBV5-1, the J call TRBJ1-1; D possibly corresponds to TRBD1 (5 bases). CDR1 is SGHRS, CDR2 YFSETQ, per germline. V was clipped by 0 bases and J by 14 bases, with 17 bases between them. This CDR3 is 13 amino acids long. For the CDR3, the DNA is TGCGCCAGCAGCTTGGACGGGGGGGGGAGGGGATTCTTT. This translates into CASSLDGGGRGFF.

The V gene is TRBV7-3, the J gene TRBJ1-1; 8 nucleotides line up with TRBD1. CDR3 size: 14 residues. Germline CDR1 and CDR2: SGHTA and FQGTGA. The V gene end was trimmed by 5 bases and the J gene end by 7 bases; junction bases not matched to a gene: 9. The CDR3 loop is CASSLQGARDEAFF. In DNA form, the CDR3 reads TGTGCCAGCAGCCTCCAGGGGGCCCGAGATGAAGCTTTCTTT.